This TCR beta chain was captured in a study of OX40 agonist ivuxolimab in advanced cancers. The wider study: At doses from 0.01 to 10 mg/kg, patients were given intravenous ivuxolimab every 2 weeks.

Measured with immunoSEQ multiplex PCR; TCRdb has only the in-frame clones, and not every one. The table includes around 20,000 clones, just under 75% detected once. Concerning this clone: No antigen is known for it.

The germline V gene encodes CDR1 LNHNV and CDR2 YYDKDF (reference sequence). V lost 3 bases to trimming and J lost 7 bases, with 13 bases between them. The CDR3 consists of 14 residues. Study-wide findings and caveats: Near-lowest levels of clonal expansion characterized partial responders at 0.1-3.0 mg/kg.

The material was CD4+ or CD8+ T cells sorted from blood, obtained in a trial of the OX40 agonist ivuxolimab. The V and J genes are TRBV15 and TRBJ1-5; D possibly corresponds to TRBD1 (6 bases). The clonotype comes from an adult with an advanced solid tumor such as melanoma, head and neck, liver or kidney cancer. DNA of the CDR3: TGTGCCACCAGCAGCACCCAGGGGCCCCAGCCCCAGCATTTT. This translates into CATSSTQGPQPQHF. The variable domain in full, completed from reference TRBV15 and TRBJ1-5, reads DAMVIQNPRYQVTQFGKPVTLSCSQTLNHNVMYWYQQKSSQAPKLLFHYYDKDFNNEADTPDNFQSRRPNTSFCFLDIRSPGLGDTAMYLCATSSTQGPQPQHFGDGTRLSIL.